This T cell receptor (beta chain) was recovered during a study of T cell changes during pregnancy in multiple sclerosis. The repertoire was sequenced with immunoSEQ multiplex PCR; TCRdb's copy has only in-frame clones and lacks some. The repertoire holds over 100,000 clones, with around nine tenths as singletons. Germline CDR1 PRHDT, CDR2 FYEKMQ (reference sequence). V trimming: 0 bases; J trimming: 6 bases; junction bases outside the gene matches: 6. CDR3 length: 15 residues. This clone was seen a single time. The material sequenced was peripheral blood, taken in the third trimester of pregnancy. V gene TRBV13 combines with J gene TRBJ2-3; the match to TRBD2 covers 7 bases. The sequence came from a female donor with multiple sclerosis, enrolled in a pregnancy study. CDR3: CASSLGLASADTQYF. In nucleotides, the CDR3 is TGTGCCAGCAGCTTAGGACTAGCGTCCGCCGATACGCAGTATTTT.